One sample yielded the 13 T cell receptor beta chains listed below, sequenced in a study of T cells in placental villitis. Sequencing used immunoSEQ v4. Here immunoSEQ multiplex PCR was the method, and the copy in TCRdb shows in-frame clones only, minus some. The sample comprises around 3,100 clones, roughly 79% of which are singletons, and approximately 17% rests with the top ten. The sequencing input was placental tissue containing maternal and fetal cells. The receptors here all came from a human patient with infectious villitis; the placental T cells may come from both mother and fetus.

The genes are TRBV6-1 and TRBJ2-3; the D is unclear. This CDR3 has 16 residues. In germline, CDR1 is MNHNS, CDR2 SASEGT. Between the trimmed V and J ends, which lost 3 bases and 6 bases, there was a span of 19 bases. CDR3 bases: TGTGCCAGCAGTGAGAGCGACCAACTCCTCGGGGATACGCAGTATTTT. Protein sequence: CASSESDQLLGDTQYF.

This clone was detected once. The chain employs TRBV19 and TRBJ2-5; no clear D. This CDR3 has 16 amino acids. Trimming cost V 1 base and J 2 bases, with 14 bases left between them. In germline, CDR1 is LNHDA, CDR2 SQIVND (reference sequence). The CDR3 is CASSIGLSGRQETQYF. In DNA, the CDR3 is TGTGCCAGTAGTATAGGACTTAGTGGCAGACAAGAGACCCAGTACTTC.

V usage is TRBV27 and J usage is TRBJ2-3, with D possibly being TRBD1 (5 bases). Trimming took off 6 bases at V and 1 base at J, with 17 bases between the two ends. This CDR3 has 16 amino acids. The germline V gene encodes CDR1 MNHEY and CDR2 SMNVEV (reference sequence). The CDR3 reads CASRTIFSTGTDTQYF. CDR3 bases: TGTGCCAGCAGAACCATTTTTTCGACAGGCACAGATACGCAGTATTTT.

CDR3 amino acids: CAWRAEMNTEAFF. The CDR3 region has the DNA TGTGCCTGGAGGGCAGAGATGAACACTGAAGCTTTCTTT. The V gene is TRBV30, the J gene TRBJ1-1, with D hard to call. The CDR3 loop spans 13 amino acids. V lost 3 bases and J lost 0, with 8 bases in between. CDR1 and CDR2 (germline): GTSNPN, SVGIG (reference sequence).

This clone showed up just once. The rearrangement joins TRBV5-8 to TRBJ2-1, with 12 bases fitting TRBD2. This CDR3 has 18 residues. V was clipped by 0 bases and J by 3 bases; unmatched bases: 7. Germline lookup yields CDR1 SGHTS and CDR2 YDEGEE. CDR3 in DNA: TGTGCCAGCAGCTTGGAAGGACTAGCGGGAACCCTCTACAATGAGCAGTTCTTC. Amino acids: CASSLEGLAGTLYNEQFF.

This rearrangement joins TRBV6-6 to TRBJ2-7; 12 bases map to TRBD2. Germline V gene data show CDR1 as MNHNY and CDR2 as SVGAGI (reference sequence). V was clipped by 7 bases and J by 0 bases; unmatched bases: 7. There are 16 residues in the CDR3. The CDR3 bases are TGTGCCAGCATTTGGACTAGCGGGGATAGCTCCTACGAGCAGTACTTC. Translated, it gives CASIWTSGDSSYEQYF.

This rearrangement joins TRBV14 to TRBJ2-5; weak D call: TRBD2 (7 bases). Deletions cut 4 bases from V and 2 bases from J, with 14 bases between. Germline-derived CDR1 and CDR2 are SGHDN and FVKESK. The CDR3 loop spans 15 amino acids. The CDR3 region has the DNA TGTGCCAGCAGCCCGGGGGGCCCGGTACAAGAGACCCAGTACTTC. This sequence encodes CASSPGGPVQETQYF.

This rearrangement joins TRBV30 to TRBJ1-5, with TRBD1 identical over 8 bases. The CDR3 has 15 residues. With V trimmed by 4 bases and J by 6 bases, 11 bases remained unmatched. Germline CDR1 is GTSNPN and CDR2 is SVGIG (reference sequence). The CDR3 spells CAWTPGQGAGQPQHF. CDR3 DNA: TGTGCCTGGACCCCCGGGCAGGGGGCTGGTCAGCCCCAGCATTTT.

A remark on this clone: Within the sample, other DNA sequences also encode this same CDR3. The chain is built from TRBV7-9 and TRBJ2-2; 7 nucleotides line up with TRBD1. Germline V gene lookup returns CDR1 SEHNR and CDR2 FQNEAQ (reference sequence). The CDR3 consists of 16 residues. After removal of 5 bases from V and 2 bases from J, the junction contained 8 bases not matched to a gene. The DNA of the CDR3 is TGTGCCAGCAGCGGTACCGGGACAGTAAACACCGGGGAGCTGTTTTTT. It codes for CASSGTGTVNTGELFF.

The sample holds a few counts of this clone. The CDR3 DNA is TGTGCCAGCAGATTACAGGTGGGAGGCTACACCTTC. Translating it yields CASRLQVGGYTF. The gene calls are TRBV6-6 and TRBJ1-2; possible D gene TRBD1, 5 bases. CDR1 and CDR2 from the germline V gene are MNHNY and SVGAGI (reference sequence). The CDR3 totals 12 residues. Trimming cost V 6 bases and J 8 bases, with 13 bases left between them.

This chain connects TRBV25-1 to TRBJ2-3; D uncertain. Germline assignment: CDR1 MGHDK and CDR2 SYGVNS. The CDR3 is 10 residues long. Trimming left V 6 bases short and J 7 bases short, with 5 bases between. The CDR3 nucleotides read TGTGCCAGCAGGGGGAATACGCAGTATTTT. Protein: CASRGNTQYF.

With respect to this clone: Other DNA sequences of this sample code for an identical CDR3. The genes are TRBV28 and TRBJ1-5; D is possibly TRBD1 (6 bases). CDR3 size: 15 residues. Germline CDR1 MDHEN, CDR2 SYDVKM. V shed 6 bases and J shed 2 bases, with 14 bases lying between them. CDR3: CASSSDSLGNQPQHF. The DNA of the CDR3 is TGTGCCAGCAGCTCGGACAGCCTCGGCAATCAGCCCCAGCATTTT.

This CDR3 reads CASSYWGQPYEQYF. CDR3 sequence (DNA): TGTGCCAGCAGTTACTGGGGACAGCCCTACGAGCAGTACTTC. This rearrangement joins TRBV6-2 or TRBV6-3 to TRBJ2-7; 7 nucleotides agree with TRBD1. This CDR3 region has 14 residues. The V and J ends lost 1 base and 2 bases, in that order; junction bases with no gene match: 2. The germline CDR1 and CDR2 sequences are MNHEY and SVGEGT.